The present T cell receptor beta chain was sequenced within a study of cytomegalovirus exposure and HLA in healthy donors. PCR involved 60 Vbeta and 13 Jbeta primers. Clones were sequenced by immunoSEQ multiplex PCR, and TCRdb holds only the in-frame ones, with some missing. Among fewer than 150,000 clones listed, around 85% were seen once. The J segment lost 7 bases and the V segment lost 1 base, leaving 9 bases of the junction unmatched. This CDR3 is built from 15 residues. Germline V gene data show CDR1 as SGHAT and CDR2 as FQNNGV. Study findings and constraints: Investigators reported around 150 TCR beta chains as tied to cytomegalovirus.

A word on this clone: Its antigen remains unidentified.

The sequenced material came from PBMCs. The sequence was obtained from a woman in her thirties in good health and CMV-seropositive. The chain employs TRBV11-2 and TRBJ2-7; 8 bases line up with TRBD1. The CDR3 DNA reads TGTGCCAGCAGCTTAGTTGGTCAGGGGGCTGGTGAGCAGTACTTC. Translating gives CASSLVGQGAGEQYF.